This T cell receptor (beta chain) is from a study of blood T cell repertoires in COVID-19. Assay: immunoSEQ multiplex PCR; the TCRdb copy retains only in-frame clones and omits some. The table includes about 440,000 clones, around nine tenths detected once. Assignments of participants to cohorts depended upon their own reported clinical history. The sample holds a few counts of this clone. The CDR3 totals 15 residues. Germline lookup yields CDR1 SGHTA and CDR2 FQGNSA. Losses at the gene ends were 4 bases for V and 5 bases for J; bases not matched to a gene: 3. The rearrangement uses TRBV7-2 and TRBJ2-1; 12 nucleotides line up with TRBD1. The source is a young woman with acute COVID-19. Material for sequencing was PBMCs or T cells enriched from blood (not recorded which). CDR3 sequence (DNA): TGTGCCAGCAGCTCGCGGGACAGGGGGCACAATGAGCAGTTCTTC. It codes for CASSSRDRGHNEQFF. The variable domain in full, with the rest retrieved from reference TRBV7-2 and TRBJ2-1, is GAGVSQSPSNKVTEKGKDVELRCDPISGHTALYWYRQSLGQGLEFLIYFQGNSAPDKSGLPSDRFSAERTGGSVSTLTIQRTQQEDSAVYLCASSSRDRGHNEQFFGPGTRLTVL.